This T cell receptor beta chain was identified in a study of blood T cell repertoires in COVID-19. In the original processing: Researchers report that nucleated cell counts were estimated from reference gene primer amplification. Sequencing was performed with immunoSEQ multiplex PCR; in TCRdb, only in-frame clones are kept and a portion is missing. D and trimming were read from the DNA, whereas the V and J calls and clone size are those reported in that table. The table shows some 200,000 clones, with about 87% occurring only once. This clone was seen only a few times. The CDR3 runs to 15 residues. V was pared by 1 base and J by 3 bases, with 3 bases of the junction left unmatched. CDR1 SEHNR and CDR2 FQNEAQ come from the germline V gene (reference sequence).

This rearrangement joins TRBV7-9 to TRBJ1-1, with 9 bases matching TRBD1. The sequence came from a woman in her thirties who had recovered from COVID-19. What was sequenced was PBMCs or T cells enriched from blood (not recorded which). CDR3 nucleotide sequence: TGTGCCAGCAGCTTAGGACAGGGGGAGTACACTGAAGCTTTCTTT. It specifies CASSLGQGEYTEAFF.